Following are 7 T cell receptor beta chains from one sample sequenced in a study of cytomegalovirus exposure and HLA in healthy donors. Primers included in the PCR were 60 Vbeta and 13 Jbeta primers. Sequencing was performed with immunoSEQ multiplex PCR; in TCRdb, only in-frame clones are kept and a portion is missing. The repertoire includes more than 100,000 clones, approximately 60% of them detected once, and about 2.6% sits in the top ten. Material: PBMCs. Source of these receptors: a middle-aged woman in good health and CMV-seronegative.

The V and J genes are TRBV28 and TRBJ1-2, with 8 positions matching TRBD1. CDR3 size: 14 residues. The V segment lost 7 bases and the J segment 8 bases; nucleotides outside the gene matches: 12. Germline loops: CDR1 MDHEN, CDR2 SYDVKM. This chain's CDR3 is CASNLGQGATGYTF. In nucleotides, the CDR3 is TGTGCCAGCAACTTGGGGCAGGGGGCGACGGGCTACACCTTC.

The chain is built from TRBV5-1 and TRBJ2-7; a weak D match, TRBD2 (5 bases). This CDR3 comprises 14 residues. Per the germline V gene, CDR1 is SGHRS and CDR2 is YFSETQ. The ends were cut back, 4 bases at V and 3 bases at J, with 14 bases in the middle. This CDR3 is CASSPTTTSYEQYF. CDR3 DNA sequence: TGCGCCAGCAGCCCCACGACTACGAGCTACGAGCAGTACTTC.

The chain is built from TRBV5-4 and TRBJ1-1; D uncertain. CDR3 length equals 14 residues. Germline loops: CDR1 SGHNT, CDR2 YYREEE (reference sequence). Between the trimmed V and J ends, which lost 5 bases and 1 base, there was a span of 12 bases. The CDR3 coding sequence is TGTGCCAGCAGTTCCGGGAGGCCGAACACTGAAGCTTTCTTT. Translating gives CASSSGRPNTEAFF. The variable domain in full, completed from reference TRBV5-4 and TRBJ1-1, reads ETGVTQSPTHLIKTRGQQVTLRCSSQSGHNTVSWYQQALGQGPQFIFQYYREEENGRGNFPPRFSGLQFPNYSSELNVNALELDDSALYLCASSSGRPNTEAFFGQGTRLTVV.

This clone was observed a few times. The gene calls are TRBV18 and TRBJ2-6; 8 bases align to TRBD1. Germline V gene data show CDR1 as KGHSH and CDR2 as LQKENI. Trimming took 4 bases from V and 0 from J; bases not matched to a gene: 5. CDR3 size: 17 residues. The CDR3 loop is CASSRTGFSSGANVLTF. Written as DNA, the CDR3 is TGTGCCAGCTCACGGACAGGGTTTAGCTCTGGGGCCAACGTCCTGACTTTC.

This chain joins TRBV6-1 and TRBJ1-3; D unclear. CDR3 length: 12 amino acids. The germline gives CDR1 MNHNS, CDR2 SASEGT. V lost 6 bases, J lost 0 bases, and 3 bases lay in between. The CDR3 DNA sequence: TGTGCCAGCAGACTCTCTGGAAACACCATATATTTT. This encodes CASRLSGNTIYF.

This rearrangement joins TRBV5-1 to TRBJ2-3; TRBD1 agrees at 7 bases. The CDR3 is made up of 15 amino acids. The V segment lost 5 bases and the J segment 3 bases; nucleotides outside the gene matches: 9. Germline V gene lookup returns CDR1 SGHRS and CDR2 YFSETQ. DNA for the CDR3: TGCGCCAGCAGGCAAGACAGGGCCGGGACAGATACGCAGTATTTT. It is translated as CASRQDRAGTDTQYF.

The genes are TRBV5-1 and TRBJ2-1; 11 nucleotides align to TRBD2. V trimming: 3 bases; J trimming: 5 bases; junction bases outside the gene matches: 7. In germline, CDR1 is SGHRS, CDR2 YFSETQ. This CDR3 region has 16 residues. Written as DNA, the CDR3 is TGCGCCAGCAGCTCGACTAGCGGGGTCCTCAACAATGAGCAGTTCTTC. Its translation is CASSSTSGVLNNEQFF.